This TCR beta chain came from a study of T cell responses to AZD1222 COVID-19 vaccine. Across the study: Researchers grouped second doses given at about 4 or about 12 weeks into one pool. Notes on the study in general: Two AZD1222 doses significantly raised spike-specific TCR breadth and depth over controls. Vaccine-associated CD4 TCRs spanned spike, dominant at 160-218 and 743-854. Reportedly, nearly half the spike-specific TCRs target unmutated variant regions.

Profiling relied on immunoSEQ multiplex PCR, and the TCRdb table lists in-frame clones only, not all of them. The sample has around 140,000 clones; approximately 91% are singletons. The CDR3 contains 19 residues. The V end was cut by 4 bases, the J end by 0 bases, with 24 bases between. Germline V gene data show CDR1 as KGHSH and CDR2 as LQKENI. A word on this clone: The target antigen is unknown.

The chain joins TRBV18 to TRBJ1-1; D ambiguous. This TCR came from an adult in good health. The specimen was peripheral blood, collected on day 0 of AZD1222 vaccination. Written as DNA, the CDR3 is TGTGCCAGCTCACTAACCTTTGGGTCCGCCCGAACCATGAACACTGAAGCTTTCTTT. It codes for CASSLTFGSARTMNTEAFF.